Included here is one T cell receptor (beta chain) sequence, with context. No cognate antigen has been identified for it. It has no much larger one-base neighbor in the sample; base qualities were not kept. Library creation used multiplex PCR. Sequencing instrument: Illumina HiSeq 4000. TCR beta libraries were built with iRepertoire HTBI primers and Arm-PCR amplification of CDR3 regions. Before sequencing, the PCR products went through gel purification. In the authors' own workflow: A total of 60 to 80 TRBV and about 13 TRBJ segments were identified across samples and were used for gene usage analysis of CDR3 amino acid clonotypes. Filtered high-quality paired reads were merged into contigs using COPE and FqMerger. BLAST was used to align contigs to IMGT TRBV, TRBD and TRBJ reference genes, and CDR3 was defined according to IMGT. Any clonotype with a frequency above 0.1% was classified as a highly expanded clone. Repertoire diversity was measured by Shannon entropy, and V-J evenness by the Gini coefficient. A clonotype found in more than one individual was treated as public. TCRdb took the public reads, trimmed them with fastp at Q25, ran MiXCR for clone calling and kept in-frame beta chains. Entries are consolidated by CDR3 protein sequence, retaining the most common genes and DNA. TCRdb assigned the V and J calls; the authors' analysis was not used. Recorded for this sample are approximately 300,000 distinct CDR3 sequences; roughly 18% of them occurred a single time. The biggest ten clones account for about 38% of the sample.

Looking up the germline V gene yields CDR1 SQVTM and CDR2 ANQGSEA. The CDR3, from cysteine to phenylalanine, totals 10 residues. Kept here is only the CDR3 DNA, which spans 30 bases and is read in frame from base 1. V lost 4 bases and J lost 11 bases; the stretch between them is 11 bases long. Taken with the paper, the label for time point translates to: newly diagnosed GD, antithyroid drugs for less than 3 months. For both TCR sequencing and RNA sequencing, RNA was extracted from PBMCs in TRIzol. The diagnosis of Graves' disease followed American Thyroid Association guidelines. Recruitment of patients was carried out at an endocrinology department in Xi'an, China. Each patient gave about 10 milliliters of peripheral blood, collected in an EDTA anticoagulant tube. Ficoll Paque Plus density gradient separation was used to isolate PBMCs, and no further T cell sorting was done. An Agilent 2100 Bioanalyzer and agarose gel were used to check RNA quality, and a NanoDrop 2000 was used to measure RNA concentration.

This specimen belongs to a study of regulatory T cells in long-lasting Graves disease (dated by TCRdb to the early 2020s). Background on the whole study: Newly diagnosed Graves' disease patients had taken antithyroid drugs for less than 3 months. Peripheral blood TCR sequencing and RNA sequencing compared persistent Graves' disease patients with newly diagnosed Graves' disease patients. The study was registered as a clinical trial and conducted in China. A total of 33 samples were covered by TCR sequencing, comprising approximately 13 persistent and roughly 20 newly diagnosed Graves' disease patients.

The paper as a whole reports these results and caveats: The authors noted that the small sample size was a limitation that may lower accuracy. Compared with newly diagnosed patients, persistent Graves' disease patients had lower TCR Shannon entropy and fewer highly expanded clones, which suggests clonal expansion. Peripheral blood alone was examined, since thyroid tissue, which constituted the primary lesion, could not be accessed. Persistent disease showed preferential use of TRBV28, TRBJ1-2 and TRBJ2-5, whereas newly diagnosed disease favored TRBV20-1 and TRBJ2-1. Patients with persistent disease shared more public clonotypes (around 3,000) than newly diagnosed patients did (about 970). Only the TCR beta chain was sequenced and analyzed.

The receptor comes from a female donor with Graves disease. The sequence is built from TRBV29-1 and TRBJ1-1; TRBD1 could be the D gene, as 5 bases match. Sample: peripheral blood mononuclear cells (PBMCs), taken at new diagnosis, from a patient treated with antithyroid drugs. The nucleotide sequence reads as follows: TGCAGCGTTGTGATGGGGGGGGCTTTCTTT. Its protein reads: CSVVMGGAFF.